This TCR beta chain is drawn from a study of cytotoxic CD8 clonotypes in ibrutinib-treated CLL (dated by TCRdb to 2020 to 2022). Concerning the study at large: The cohort was composed of 11 relapsed/refractory and roughly 14 treatment-naive patients; IGHV unmutated status was identified in 17 to 18 patients. On average, each sample yielded around 230,000 productive templates and over 90,000 productive rearrangements. Of the approximately 86 people in the trial, around 24 had longitudinal samples available. Cryopreserved peripheral blood mononuclear cells were collected at three points: before therapy, at response, and at either sustained remission or disease progression. Every remission and progressive disease sample was obtained while ibrutinib was still being received by the patients. Partial responses were observed in some 24 patients and complete responses in 2; after a median follow-up of around 68 months, remission was maintained in roughly 15 patients and progression was observed in some 12. The response samples were drawn at a median of approximately twelve months into treatment, with a range of about 6 to 40 months.

For this clone: It has no known antigen specificity. Nothing much larger sits one base from this clone, and base qualities are not available.

Sample time point, as interpreted from the label and publication: approximately eleven months on ibrutinib. For TCR beta library preparation, roughly 2.2 micrograms of genomic DNA were isolated from cryopreserved PBMCs. Longitudinal blood samples from CLL patients on ibrutinib monotherapy were analyzed using high-throughput TCR beta sequencing. The patients were enrolled in a single-center, open-label phase 2 trial of ibrutinib monotherapy. General conclusions and limits of the study: Sampling times were not matched between patients in sustained remission and patients whose disease was progressing, and lymph node repertoires were not examined. Public clonotypes were found to be uncommon and were observed to contract or remain stable during treatment; the increase in clonality was shown to reflect expansion of private clonotypes at ibrutinib response. Clonality rose at ibrutinib response, remained stable during sustained remission, and dropped back toward baseline at progression. At baseline, clonality was higher than in age-matched healthy donors and showed a strong correlation with circulating CD8+ T-cell counts.

A MiSeq instrument was used for deep resolution sequencing, which targeted depths ranging from 1 in 1 million up to 1 in 200,000 T cells, with coverage averaging 10x for each clonotype. The immunoSEQ hsTCRB Kit was used to generate TCR beta libraries. The original methods were these. Data were analyzed with ImmunoSEQ Data Assistant and ImmunoSEQ Analyzer, with V, D and J genes assigned per IMGT definitions. Clonality, which ranges from 0 to 1, was calculated by subtracting the normalized Shannon entropy of productive rearrangement frequencies from one. Only overrepresented clonotypes making up at least 0.05% of each patient's repertoire were included in the public clonotype analysis. About a dozen age-matched healthy donor repertoires from immuneACCESS were used as controls for clonality. Entries here come from immuneACCESS through TCRdb and include only in-frame sequences with V and J called. Some clones fail to appear in such tables; in the studies checked, an unresolved V gene covers under half of the shortfall, and the cause of the remainder is unknown. V and J calls and clone size are as listed in that table; D and trimming were resolved from the DNA. The sample table shows about 45,000 clones, and about two thirds are seen once. The ten largest clones add up to roughly 13% of the sample.

According to the germline V gene, CDR1 reads MNHEY and CDR2 reads SVGAGI. The CDR3 holds 15 amino acids from the cysteine to the phenylalanine. Just the 45-base CDR3 DNA is kept, in frame starting at base 1. V and J are trimmed by 4 bases and 7 bases, and the gene matches miss 11 bases of the junction. This TCR was sampled from a human donor with chronic lymphocytic leukemia. The sequences come from PBMCs, collected after 12 months of ibrutinib treatment. This sequence uses TRBV6-5 and TRBJ2-7; 9 central nucleotides agree with TRBD1. This receptor has the CDR3 CASSSDNRGRWEQYF. The nucleotide sequence reads as follows: TGTGCCAGCAGTTCTGATAACAGGGGGCGGTGGGAGCAGTACTTC.